This section outlines one TCR beta chain sequence together with its context. The antigen is not known. Naivety among CD8 cells was defined by CD45RO negativity and positive CCR7 selection, thereby excluding terminally differentiated effector memory CD45RA+ cells. This sample stems from a study of shared clonotypes between healthy human individuals. About the research overall: CD4 naive and memory got three plates each, CD8 naive two, CD8 memory one.

Whole-study results and caveats: Specimens sampled were limited to blood, with tissue repertoires likely differing.

The CDR3 is 15 residues long. J lost 4 bases, V lost 3 bases, and 3 bases had no gene match. Germline CDR1 is ENHRY and CDR2 is SYGVKD. Only in-frame clones appear in the TCRdb table, and some are missing; sequencing was by immunoSEQ multiplex PCR. The table includes nearly 2 million clones, around 96% detected once. Material for sequencing was naive CD8+ T cells sorted from blood. This TCR was sampled from a man between 18 and 35 years old in good health. The chain carries TRBV10-3 and TRBJ2-2, with 9 bases lining up with TRBD2. The CDR3 loop reads CAISDLAGSTGELFF. The CDR3 DNA follows: TGTGCCATCAGTGACCTAGCGGGAAGCACCGGGGAGCTGTTTTTT.